This record looks at one T cell receptor (beta chain) sequence and its context. The target antigen is unknown. From the 5' RACE reads, TCRdb lists one entry per CDR3 protein and no DNA. This table holds 330,000 or so distinct CDR3 sequences. The CDR3 sequence is 12 residues long. CDR1 SQVTM and CDR2 ANQGSEA come from the germline V gene. The data belong to a study of monozygotic twins with inflammatory bowel disease. Per donor there was one draw, yielding a blood sample of around 2.3 ml. Total RNA was isolated from whole blood without T cell sorting. Broader study findings: Individual T cell subtypes were not distinguishable. Patient-specific immunosuppressive treatments may have made repertoires more variable.

The sequence derives from a human donor with ulcerative colitis or Crohn's disease, or a healthy co-twin of an affected twin (not recorded which). The V and J genes are TRBV29-1 and TRBJ2-4; lacking DNA, the TRBD1 call made by TCRdb goes unchecked. The specimen sequenced was blood. The CDR3: CSARQIENIQYF.